This T cell receptor (beta chain) was found in a study of cytomegalovirus exposure and HLA in healthy donors. The study's findings and limits: Earlier findings revealed that most TCR beta V segments proved productive either about 87% or about 30% of the time.

A multiplex PCR was run with 60 Vbeta primers and 13 Jbeta primers. Data came from immunoSEQ multiplex PCR; TCRdb stores just in-frame clones and leaves some out. The top ten hold 1.5% of the sample, which has under 200,000 clones, more than 70% seen once. Concerning this clone: Its antigen is undetermined.

This CDR3 comprises 14 residues. Trimming pared 6 bases from V and 1 base from J, leaving 12 bases between. The germline V gene has CDR1 SGHTA and CDR2 FQGTGA. Sequenced: PBMCs. This receptor was identified in a male donor in good health and CMV-seronegative. V usage is TRBV7-3 and J usage is TRBJ2-5; maybe TRBD1 (6 bases). The CDR3 DNA reads as TGTGCCAGCAGTCGAACAGGGATCCAAGAGACCCAGTACTTC. It is translated as CASSRTGIQETQYF.